Sequencing of this T cell receptor beta chain was carried out in a study of Ad26.COV2.S vaccination and SARS-CoV-2 variants. The wider study: Once, or twice with 56 days between doses, Ad26.COV2.S was given intramuscularly.

Findings and caveats of the study: Vaccine recipients had higher spike-specific TCR breadth than placebo recipients. The TCR-based breadth and depth measures might underestimate overall T cell responses.

This sample's treatment: around 19 received Ad26.COV2.S at low or high dose, single or two shots; roughly five received placebo; per-sample allocation not given. Specimen acquisition occurred on day 63 following the initial vaccine or placebo injection. Vaccine was an Ad26 vector expressing Wuhan-strain SARS-CoV-2 spike. As for this clone: The antigen is undetermined.

The assay was immunoSEQ multiplex PCR, and TCRdb's table has in-frame clones only and misses some. This sample has over 400,000 clones, with roughly 90% found just once. Per germline, CDR1 MNHEY and CDR2 SMNVEV (reference sequence). J gave up 3 bases and V 10 bases, and 8 bases lay outside the gene matches. The CDR3 has 13 amino acids. The chain couples TRBV27 to TRBJ1-2, with 7 positions matching TRBD1. The sequences come from peripheral blood, collected in a trial of Ad26.COV2.S vaccine versus placebo. This receptor was taken from a person aged 18-60 years who received the Ad26.COV2.S COVID-19 vaccine or a placebo. The CDR3 protein is CATRRGLDYGYTF. The CDR3 region has the DNA TGTGCCACTCGGAGGGGGCTGGACTATGGCTACACCTTC.